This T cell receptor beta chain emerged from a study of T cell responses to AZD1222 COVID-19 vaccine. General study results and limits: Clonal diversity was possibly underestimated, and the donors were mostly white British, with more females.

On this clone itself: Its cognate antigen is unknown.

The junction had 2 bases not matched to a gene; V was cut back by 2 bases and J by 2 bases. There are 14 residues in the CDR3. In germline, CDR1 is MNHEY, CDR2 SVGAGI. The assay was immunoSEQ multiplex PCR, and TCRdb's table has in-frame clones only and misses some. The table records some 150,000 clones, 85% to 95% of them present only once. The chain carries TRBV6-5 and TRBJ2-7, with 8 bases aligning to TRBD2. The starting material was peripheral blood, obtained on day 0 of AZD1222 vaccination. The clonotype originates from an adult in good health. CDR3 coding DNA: TGTGCCAGCAGTTACCGGGAGGGGACCTACGAGCAGTACTTC. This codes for CASSYREGTYEQYF.